Below are 21 T cell receptor beta chains sequenced from a single sample in a study of blood T cells in healthy people across ages. Through a sample-barcoded 5' primer and a J-beta primer mix, a second PCR was run for roughly 7 to 11 cycles. TCRdb reprocessed the 5' RACE reads via MiXCR and lists one record per CDR3 protein. The sample yields almost 800,000 distinct CDR3 sequences, roughly 50% seen once. The sample was blood. These receptors were collected from a man between 25 and 39 years old in good health.

The gene calls are TRBV29-1 and TRBJ2-1; TRBD2 matches 8 bases. V lost 5 bases, J lost 12 bases, and 3 bases stayed unmatched. This CDR3 has 10 residues. Germline CDR1 SQVTM, CDR2 ANQGSEA. In DNA, the CDR3 is TGCAGCGTTTTCGGGGGGGGGCAGTTCTTC. Translating it yields CSVFGGGQFF.

This clonotype was picked up one time. The chain links TRBV5-1 to TRBJ2-2; a weak D match, TRBD1 (6 bases). CDR3 length: 16 residues. Germline CDR1 SGHRS, CDR2 YFSETQ. The V end lost 5 bases, the J end lost 1 base, and 15 bases lay between the germline ends. Here the CDR3 reads CASRTPTGVNTGELFF. CDR3 nucleotide sequence: TGCGCCAGCAGGACTCCGACAGGAGTGAACACCGGGGAGCTGTTTTTT.

The rearrangement links TRBV5-1 to TRBJ2-5, with 14 bases that match TRBD2. This CDR3 has 14 residues. The germline gives CDR1 SGHRS, CDR2 YFSETQ. V dropped 7 bases and J dropped 11; count of bases not matched to a gene: 10. The CDR3 DNA reads as TGCGCCAGCGGAGGGGGGACTAGCGGGAGCGCGCAGTACTTC. Protein product: CASGGGTSGSAQYF.

The gene calls are TRBV12-3 or TRBV12-4 and TRBJ2-1; D is possibly TRBD1 (6 bases). Trimming cost V 6 bases and J 5 bases, with 14 bases left between them. The CDR3 runs to 14 residues. CDR3 nucleotides: TGTGCCAGCAGGAACAGGGAAGGGAACAATGAGCAGTTCTTC. Translation gives CASRNREGNNEQFF.

This clonotype was counted a few times. The chain recombines TRBV6-2 or TRBV6-3 with TRBJ2-3; no reliable D call. Germline CDR1 is MNHEY and CDR2 is SVGEGT. The CDR3 covers 14 residues. Trimming stripped 0 bases from V and 4 bases from J, with 8 bases between. The CDR3: CASSYSNDADTQYF. CDR3 coding DNA: TGTGCCAGCAGTTACTCGAACGACGCAGATACGCAGTATTTT.

This clonotype has just a few counts. The chain employs TRBV6-2 or TRBV6-3 and TRBJ2-7, with TRBD2 matching 10 bases. This CDR3 has 15 residues. The germline gives CDR1 MNHEY, CDR2 SVGEGT. The J segment lost 4 bases and the V segment lost 0 bases, leaving 3 bases of the junction unmatched. The CDR3 sequence is CASSYSSSGSYEQYF. The CDR3 DNA follows: TGTGCCAGCAGTTACTCATCTAGCGGGAGTTACGAGCAGTACTTC.

The chain employs TRBV6-5 and TRBJ2-3; no definite D call. V lost 2 bases to trimming and J lost 5 bases, with 8 bases between them. The CDR3 runs 13 residues. Per the germline V gene, CDR1 is MNHEY and CDR2 is SVGAGI. CDR3 nucleotides: TGTGCCAGCAGTTACGCGTGGGGAGATACGCAGTATTTT. Protein: CASSYAWGDTQYF.

This clonotype showed up just a few times. The chain combines TRBV12-3 or TRBV12-4 with TRBJ2-3; a possible D gene is TRBD2 (7 bases). The CDR3 spans 15 residues. The V end was cut by 0 bases, the J end by 5 bases, with 12 bases between. In nucleotides, the CDR3 is TGTGCCAGCAGTTTAGCTGGGGGGGGGCGAGATACGCAGTATTTT. This translates into CASSLAGGGRDTQYF.

This clonotype was recorded once. The chain couples TRBV21-1 to TRBJ1-3. TRBV21-1 is assigned pseudogene status. This CDR3 comprises 13 residues. The CDR3 DNA follows: TGTGCCAGCACAAGGGGATCTGGAAACACCATATATTTT. This codes for CASTRGSGNTIYF.

The chain links TRBV9 to TRBJ2-1; weak D call: TRBD1 (6 bases). Germline loops: CDR1 SGDLS, CDR2 YYNGEE. V gave up 0 bases and J gave up 6 bases, with 19 bases separating them. The CDR3 is 17 amino acids. This CDR3 is CASSVGFTGLSGNEQFF. The CDR3 bases are TGTGCCAGCAGCGTAGGCTTTACAGGGCTATCAGGCAATGAGCAGTTCTTC.

The sample holds a few counts of this clonotype. This chain links TRBV20-1 with TRBJ2-5, with D uncertain. In germline, CDR1 is DFQATT, CDR2 SNEGSKA (reference sequence). The CDR3 extends over 13 amino acids. V gave up 7 bases and J gave up 4 bases, with 16 bases separating them. CDR3 DNA sequence: TGCAGTGTTCCCCCGCCGGGTCCAGAGACCCAGTACTTC. It codes for CSVPPPGPETQYF.

This clonotype came up a few times. J is TRBJ2-1 and V is TRBV29-1, with D maybe TRBD2 (6 bases). The CDR3 contains 11 residues. Germline CDR1 reads SQVTM; CDR2 reads ANQGSEA. The DNA for the CDR3 is TGCGGAGGGGTTTTTGCGACTGAGCAGTTCTTC. Protein: CGGVFATEQFF.

The chain joins TRBV29-1 to TRBJ2-7; 10 bases map to TRBD2. The J call is doubtful: the DNA matches TRBJ2-1 better. The CDR3 is 11 residues long. Per the germline V gene, CDR1 is SQVTM and CDR2 is ANQGSEA. The CDR3 DNA reads TGCAGCGTGACTAGCGGGAATGAGCAGTTCTTC. Translation gives CSVTSGNEQFF.

This clonotype turned up a few times. The chain combines TRBV7-2 with TRBJ1-5; no clear D. With 5 bases removed from V and 2 bases from J, the gap between germline ends came to 13 bases. Germline CDR1 and CDR2: SGHTA and FQGNSA. The CDR3 runs to 15 residues. CDR3 DNA sequence: TGTGCCAGCAGCACCGGAGGTATCGGCAATCAGCCCCAGCATTTT. It translates to CASSTGGIGNQPQHF.

This chain uses TRBV18 with TRBJ2-7; 8 nucleotides agree with TRBD2. CDR1 and CDR2 from the germline V gene are KGHSH and LQKENI. The CDR3 consists of 18 residues. With 3 bases clipped from V and 0 bases from J, the junction kept 13 bases outside the gene matches. CDR3 residues: CASSPTTFRAGGSYEQYF. The CDR3 DNA reads TGTGCCAGCTCACCTACGACGTTTCGGGCGGGAGGCTCCTACGAGCAGTACTTC.

This sequence joins TRBV18 and TRBJ1-3, with 7 bases aligning to TRBD1. V dropped 3 bases and J dropped 0; count of bases not matched to a gene: 2. The CDR3 extends over 15 amino acids. Germline CDR1 KGHSH, CDR2 LQKENI. CDR3 region: CASSPTGYSGNTIYF. CDR3 nucleotide sequence: TGTGCCAGCTCACCGACAGGGTACTCTGGAAACACCATATATTTT.

About this clonotype itself: A read error may explain this, as a much larger clone is one base away. The chain uses TRBV12-3 or TRBV12-4 and TRBJ2-7; the match to TRBD2 covers 9 bases. The V gene end was trimmed by 2 bases and the J gene end by 3 bases; junction bases not matched to a gene: 8. This CDR3 spans 16 amino acids. CDR3 sequence reads: CASSLSLPLAGYEQYF. CDR3 bases: TGTGCCAGCAGTTTAAGTCTCCCACTAGCGGGCTACGAGCAGTACTTC.

The chain recombines TRBV3-1 with TRBJ1-4; 8 nucleotides align to TRBD1. The CDR3 loop spans 14 amino acids. Germline V gene sequence: CDR1 LGHDT, CDR2 YNNKEL (reference sequence). Losses at the gene ends were 5 bases for V and 7 bases for J; bases not matched to a gene: 6. CDR3 sequence reads: CASSKDRVSEKLFF. As DNA, the CDR3 is TGTGCCAGCAGCAAGGACAGGGTTTCTGAAAAACTGTTTTTT. The complete variable domain, with remaining parts taken from reference TRBV3-1 and TRBJ1-4, reads DTAVSQTPKYLVTQMGNDKSIKCEQNLGHDTMYWYKQDSKKFLKIMFSYNNKELIINETVPNRFSPKSPDKAHLNLHINSLELGDSAVYFCASSKDRVSEKLFFGSGTQLSVL.

The rearrangement links TRBV20-1 to TRBJ1-1; no clear D. Germline lookup yields CDR1 DFQATT and CDR2 SNEGSKA (reference sequence). V was clipped by 1 base and J by 1 base, with 22 bases between them. The CDR3 extends over 18 amino acids. The CDR3 sequence: CSARGRWTPTSGNTEAFF. The CDR3 coding sequence is TGCAGTGCTAGAGGGCGTTGGACCCCCACATCGGGGAACACTGAAGCTTTCTTT.

This rearrangement joins TRBV4-2 to TRBJ1-6; the match to TRBD1 covers 7 bases. Germline loops: CDR1 LGHNA, CDR2 YNFKEQ. V dropped 1 base and J dropped 9; count of bases not matched to a gene: 3. The CDR3 has 14 residues. The CDR3 nucleotides are TGTGCCAGCAGCCAAGGCAGGGGGACTTCACCCCTCCACTTT. Its protein product is CASSQGRGTSPLHF.

The V and J genes are TRBV28 and TRBJ1-2; TRBD1 agrees at 7 bases. CDR1 is MDHEN and CDR2 is SYDVKM in the germline V gene. The CDR3 contains 14 residues. Trimming removed 8 bases from V and 8 bases from J; junction bases left unmatched: 14. The CDR3 reads CASGYRTGAGGYTF. The CDR3 DNA reads TGTGCCAGCGGTTACAGGACAGGAGCAGGCGGCTACACCTTC.